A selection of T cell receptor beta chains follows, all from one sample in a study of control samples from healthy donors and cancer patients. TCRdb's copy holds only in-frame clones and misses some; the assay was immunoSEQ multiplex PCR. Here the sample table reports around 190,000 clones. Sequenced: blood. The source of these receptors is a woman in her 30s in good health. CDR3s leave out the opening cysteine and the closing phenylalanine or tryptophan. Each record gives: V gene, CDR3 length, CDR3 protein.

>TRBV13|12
ASSLGLASYEQY
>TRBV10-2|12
ASGTGSSTDTQY
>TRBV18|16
ASSPRVGQSGLYQPQH
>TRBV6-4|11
ASRDDRGHGYT
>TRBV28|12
ASSFDRQWSEQY
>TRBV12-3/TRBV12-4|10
ASSVTGALGF
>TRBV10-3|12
AISESTKLRGYT
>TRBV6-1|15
ASSEWGGGAGTDTQY
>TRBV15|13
ATSRAGEYGNTIY
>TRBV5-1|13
ASSSPKTGGFGYT
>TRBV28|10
ASTSRQGGNT
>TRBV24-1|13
ATGPGLALEETQY
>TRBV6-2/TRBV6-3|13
ASSYSGGAYNEQF
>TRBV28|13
ASRNGGTNTGELF
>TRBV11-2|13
ASRHTGTVTGELF
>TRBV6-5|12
ASSPDRGTYGYT